This TCR beta chain was identified in a study of response to subunit inactivated influenza vaccine. V shed 6 bases, J shed 5 bases, and the junction held 12 bases outside the gene matches. The CDR3 extends over 17 amino acids. Per the germline V gene, CDR1 is MNHNS and CDR2 is SASEGT. TCRdb passed the RT-PCR reads through MiXCR, listing each CDR3 protein once. The data show about 180,000 distinct CDR3 sequences, with about a tenth seen just once and roughly a tenth held by the top ten. Study-wide findings and caveats: The study's authors posited that every seasonal influenza vaccination enlists few new T cells.

With regard to this clonotype: Antigen specificity is unknown.

The rearrangement uses TRBV6-1 and TRBJ2-3; 12 bases agree with TRBD2. This material consisted of non-naive T cells sorted from PBMCs, taken on the day of vaccination. The source of this sequence is a man over 45 who received an inactivated influenza vaccine. The CDR3: CASSKRASGGAGDTQYF. The CDR3 region has the DNA TGTGCCAGCAGCAAGAGGGCTAGCGGGGGGGCCGGAGATACGCAGTATTTT.